These T cell receptor beta chains were read from a single sample in a study of cytomegalovirus exposure and HLA in healthy donors. TCRdb's copy holds only in-frame clones and misses some; the assay was immunoSEQ multiplex PCR. Here the sample spans 200,000 to 250,000 clones, approximately 81% being singletons. Sequenced: PBMCs. The receptors were gathered from a woman aged 55-70 years in good health and CMV-seropositive. Each CDR3 is given with its conserved first and last residue. The order of the fields is CDR3 protein, CDR3 DNA, J gene, D gene, clone size, V gene, CDR3 length. A D gene is named only where the DNA matches it firmly. Not all rows give a size; the values are once, few, many and, for expanded clones, a class.

CDR3aa: CAISKASGSRETQYF
CDR3nt: TGTGCCATCAGTAAGGCTAGCGGGAGTCGGGAGACCCAGTACTTC
j_gene: TRBJ2-5
d_gene: TRBD2
abundance: few
v_gene: TRBV10-3
len: 15

CDR3aa: CASTHGTGAREQYF
CDR3nt: TGTGCCAGCACCCACGGGACAGGGGCTCGGGAGCAGTACTTC
j_gene: TRBJ2-7
d_gene: TRBD1
abundance: -
v_gene: TRBV7-2
len: 14

CDR3aa: CASSFPAGEGMNTEAFF
CDR3nt: TGTGCCAGTAGTTTTCCCGCAGGTGAGGGTATGAACACTGAAGCTTTCTTT
j_gene: TRBJ1-1
d_gene: -
abundance: -
v_gene: TRBV19
len: 17

CDR3aa: CASSQAPRGLGEKLFF
CDR3nt: TGTGCCAGCAGCCAAGCTCCCAGGGGGCTAGGAGAAAAACTGTTTTTT
j_gene: TRBJ1-4
d_gene: TRBD1
abundance: -
v_gene: TRBV4-2
len: 16

CDR3aa: CASSLRLADSYEQYF
CDR3nt: TGTGCCAGCAGCTTGCGGCTAGCGGACTCCTACGAGCAGTACTTC
j_gene: TRBJ2-7
d_gene: TRBD2
abundance: -
v_gene: TRBV5-4
len: 15

CDR3aa: CASKGGGTGNQPQHF
CDR3nt: TGTGCCAGCAAGGGCGGGGGAACCGGCAATCAGCCCCAGCATTTT
j_gene: TRBJ1-5
d_gene: -
abundance: -
v_gene: TRBV2
len: 15

CDR3aa: CASSLVVGGRNTEAFF
CDR3nt: TGTGCCAGCAGTTTAGTAGTAGGGGGTCGGAACACTGAAGCTTTCTTT
j_gene: TRBJ1-1
d_gene: -
abundance: once
v_gene: TRBV27
len: 16

CDR3aa: CASSLNVGAISYNEQFF
CDR3nt: TGTGCCAGCAGCCTCAATGTGGGGGCTATCTCCTACAATGAGCAGTTCTTC
j_gene: TRBJ2-1
d_gene: -
abundance: -
v_gene: TRBV11-2
len: 17

CDR3aa: CASSLSQNTDTQYF
CDR3nt: TGCGCCAGCAGCTTGAGTCAGAACACAGATACGCAGTATTTT
j_gene: TRBJ2-3
d_gene: -
abundance: -
v_gene: TRBV5-1
len: 14

CDR3aa: CAIRVGGQETQYF
CDR3nt: TGTGCCATCAGGGTAGGCGGTCAAGAGACCCAGTACTTC
j_gene: TRBJ2-5
d_gene: -
abundance: -
v_gene: TRBV10-3
len: 13

CDR3aa: CASTGGSPRGVVYEQFF
CDR3nt: TGCGCCAGCACGGGCGGGAGCCCCCGCGGGGTGGTGTATGAGCAGTTCTTC
j_gene: TRBJ2-1
d_gene: TRBD2
abundance: -
v_gene: TRBV5-1
len: 17

CDR3aa: CASSLDRGKTGNTIYF
CDR3nt: TGTGCCAGCAGCCTAGATAGGGGCAAGACTGGAAACACCATATATTTT
j_gene: TRBJ1-3
d_gene: -
abundance: -
v_gene: TRBV5-4
len: 16

CDR3aa: CASSRPGGGTQYF
CDR3nt: TGTGCCAGCTCACGTCCAGGGGGTGGTACGCAGTATTTT
j_gene: TRBJ2-3
d_gene: TRBD1
abundance: -
v_gene: TRBV18
len: 13

CDR3aa: CASTYFGQSNTEAFF
CDR3nt: TGTGCCAGCACATACTTTGGACAGTCGAACACTGAAGCTTTCTTT
j_gene: TRBJ1-1
d_gene: -
abundance: once
v_gene: TRBV6-1
len: 15

CDR3aa: CAIRDRDNQPQHF
CDR3nt: TGTGCCATCAGGGACAGAGACAATCAGCCCCAGCATTTT
j_gene: TRBJ1-5
d_gene: -
abundance: -
v_gene: TRBV10-3
len: 13

CDR3aa: CASTGTGSPYEQYF
CDR3nt: TGTGCCAGCACCGGGACAGGGTCACCCTACGAGCAGTACTTC
j_gene: TRBJ2-7
d_gene: TRBD1
abundance: -
v_gene: TRBV2
len: 14

CDR3aa: CASSYTPKHNGYTF
CDR3nt: TGTGCCAGCAGTTACACCCCCAAACACAATGGCTACACCTTC
j_gene: TRBJ1-2
d_gene: -
abundance: once
v_gene: TRBV6-5
len: 14

CDR3aa: CASSLGQGPSYEQYF
CDR3nt: TGTGCCAGCAGTTTGGGACAGGGGCCTTCCTACGAGCAGTACTTC
j_gene: TRBJ2-7
d_gene: TRBD1
abundance: -
v_gene: TRBV28
len: 15

CDR3aa: CASSRLTGHNEQFF
CDR3nt: TGTGCCAGCAGCCGTCTGACAGGCCACAATGAGCAGTTCTTC
j_gene: TRBJ2-1
d_gene: -
abundance: -
v_gene: TRBV5-6
len: 14

CDR3aa: CACNEQFNQPQHF
CDR3nt: TGTGCCTGTAACGAACAATTCAATCAGCCCCAGCATTTT
j_gene: TRBJ1-5
d_gene: -
abundance: -
v_gene: TRBV30
len: 13

CDR3aa: CASSESLGLSGYTF
CDR3nt: TGTGCCAGCAGTGAGTCTTTGGGGCTCAGTGGCTACACCTTC
j_gene: TRBJ1-2
d_gene: -
abundance: -
v_gene: TRBV2
len: 14

CDR3aa: CASSPGLRSYEQYF
CDR3nt: TGCGCCAGCAGCCCTGGACTACGATCCTACGAGCAGTACTTC
j_gene: TRBJ2-7
d_gene: -
abundance: once
v_gene: TRBV10-1
len: 14

CDR3aa: CASRSGDRVSADTQYF
CDR3nt: TGTGCCAGCAGATCGGGGGACAGAGTATCTGCAGATACGCAGTATTTT
j_gene: TRBJ2-3
d_gene: -
abundance: few
v_gene: TRBV27
len: 16

CDR3aa: CASSLEGIVGELFF
CDR3nt: TGCGCCAGCAGCTTGGAGGGGATTGTGGGGGAGCTGTTTTTT
j_gene: TRBJ2-2
d_gene: -
abundance: -
v_gene: TRBV5-1
len: 14

CDR3aa: CASSWGQGPGNTIYF
CDR3nt: TGTGCCAGCAGCTGGGGCCAGGGGCCTGGAAACACCATATATTTT
j_gene: TRBJ1-3
d_gene: -
abundance: -
v_gene: TRBV11-2
len: 15

CDR3aa: CASWGLYGYTF
CDR3nt: TGTGCCAGCTGGGGCCTGTATGGCTACACCTTC
j_gene: TRBJ1-2
d_gene: -
abundance: -
v_gene: TRBV9
len: 11

CDR3aa: CASSQFVGQPQHF
CDR3nt: TGTGCCAGCAGTCAATTCGTCGGTCAGCCCCAGCATTTT
j_gene: TRBJ1-5
d_gene: -
abundance: -
v_gene: TRBV27
len: 13

CDR3aa: CASSVDYSPIGQYF
CDR3nt: TGTGCCAGCAGCGTAGACTATTCCCCTATCGGGCAGTACTTC
j_gene: TRBJ2-7
d_gene: -
abundance: -
v_gene: TRBV9
len: 14

CDR3aa: CASSVGGTSGKQFF
CDR3nt: TGTGCCAGCAGCGTAGGCGGGACTAGCGGGAAGCAGTTCTTC
j_gene: TRBJ2-1
d_gene: TRBD2
abundance: -
v_gene: TRBV9
len: 14

CDR3aa: CAIWRGNGYTF
CDR3nt: TGCGCCATTTGGAGGGGTAATGGCTACACCTTC
j_gene: TRBJ1-2
d_gene: -
abundance: many
v_gene: TRBV5-1
len: 11

CDR3aa: CASTLDRTEAFF
CDR3nt: TGTGCCAGCACCCTGGACAGAACTGAAGCTTTCTTT
j_gene: TRBJ1-1
d_gene: -
abundance: -
v_gene: TRBV6-1
len: 12